This entry describes one T cell receptor (beta chain). CDR1 is KGHSH, CDR2 LQKENI, per germline. Germline trimming cut 2 bases from V and 3 bases from J; bases unmatched to any gene: 2. This CDR3 is built from 14 residues. The study ran its PCR with 60 Vbeta and 13 Jbeta primers. This table comes from immunoSEQ multiplex PCR, and its TCRdb copy is limited to in-frame clones, with some not included. In the table there are about 190,000 clones, 81% of which are singletons. The record originates from a study of cytomegalovirus exposure and HLA in healthy donors. Sequencing was performed on PBMCs. The TCR was taken from a man between 50 and 59 years old in good health and CMV-seronegative. The V and J genes are TRBV18 and TRBJ2-3, with 7 positions matching TRBD1. CDR3 region: CASSPTGETDTQYF. The CDR3 DNA reads TGTGCCAGCTCACCAACAGGGGAAACAGATACGCAGTATTTT.